This T cell receptor (beta chain) was retrieved from a study of graft-versus-host responses after intestinal transplantation. TCRdb keeps only in-frame clones here, not all; method: immunoSEQ multiplex PCR. The sample has about 100,000 clones, 90% to 95% seen once. Regarding this clone: Its antigen is unknown.

The V gene end was trimmed by 4 bases and the J gene end by 2 bases; junction bases not matched to a gene: 12. The germline V gene encodes CDR1 MGHRA and CDR2 YSYEKL. The CDR3 totals 19 residues. The receptor's source is a human donor who was the organ donor for an intestinal transplant. The sequenced sample was unstimulated CD4+ T cells sorted from spleen or lymph node cells, obtained before transplant. The rearrangement links TRBV4-1 to TRBJ2-2; 11 bases line up with TRBD2. CDR3 nucleotides: TGCGCCAGCAGCCCCTTCCATTTGGGACTAGCGGCTAACACCGGGGAGCTGTTTTTT. This gives the protein CASSPFHLGLAANTGELFF.